A single sample gave rise to the 9 T cell receptor beta chains below, sequenced in a study of T cell responses to AZD1222 COVID-19 vaccine. The assay was immunoSEQ multiplex PCR, and TCRdb's table has in-frame clones only and misses some. The table records over 60,000 clones, 79% of them present only once. The material sequenced was peripheral blood, taken on day 0 of MenACWY control vaccination. The receptors were sampled from an adult in good health.

V usage is TRBV5-5 and J usage is TRBJ1-1; D possibly corresponds to TRBD1 (5 bases). CDR1 is SGHKS, CDR2 YYEKEE, per germline (reference sequence). This CDR3 is built from 13 residues. V lost 7 bases to trimming and J lost 1 base, with 11 bases between them. CDR3 sequence (DNA): TGTGCCAGCCAAGTTACAGGGAACACTGAAGCTTTCTTT. This gives the protein CASQVTGNTEAFF.

This clone was observed once. The chain employs TRBV21-1 and TRBJ2-7. TRBV21-1 is a recognized pseudogene. The CDR3 length is 15 residues. The DNA of the CDR3 is TGTGCCAGCAGCGACCCGGGACGGATCTCCTACGAGCAGTACTTC. Translating it yields CASSDPGRISYEQYF.

The chain couples TRBV4-3 to TRBJ1-1; D unresolved. The CDR3 spans 15 residues. Per the germline V gene, CDR1 is LGHNA and CDR2 is YSLEER. The germline V and J ends were trimmed by 2 bases and 1 base, with 11 bases remaining between them. The CDR3, as DNA: TGCGCCAGCAGCCAAACCGAAACAGCGAACACTGAAGCTTTCTTT. It specifies CASSQTETANTEAFF.

The chain uses TRBV7-9 and TRBJ2-1, with D tentatively TRBD2 (5 bases). V was pared by 6 bases and J by 5 bases, with 11 bases between. CDR1 and CDR2 (germline): SEHNR, FQNEAQ (reference sequence). There are 13 residues in the CDR3. In DNA, the CDR3 is TGTGCCAGCAGGCTCTTGAGGGACAATGAGCAGTTCTTC. Protein product: CASRLLRDNEQFF.

The chain employs TRBV4-1 and TRBJ2-3; possibly TRBD2 for D (5 bases). With 4 bases removed from V and 3 bases from J, the gap between germline ends came to 11 bases. Germline-derived CDR1 and CDR2 are MGHRA and YSYEKL. The CDR3 loop spans 14 amino acids. The CDR3 sequence: CASSLSSVTDTQYF. CDR3 in DNA: TGCGCCAGCAGCCTGAGTAGCGTGACAGATACGCAGTATTTT.

This chain links TRBV30 with TRBJ1-1, with 9 bases lining up with TRBD1. CDR1 GTSNPN and CDR2 SVGIG come from the germline V gene (reference sequence). Trimming at V came to 6 bases and at J to 6 bases, leaving 5 bases not matched to a gene. The length of the CDR3 is 12 residues. CDR3 sequence: CACGTGLPEAFF. CDR3 DNA sequence: TGTGCCTGTGGGACAGGGCTCCCTGAAGCTTTCTTT.

J is TRBJ1-1 and V is TRBV20-1; D unclear. Germline values: CDR1 DFQATT, CDR2 SNEGSKA (reference sequence). The germline V and J ends were trimmed by 6 bases and 5 bases, with 10 bases remaining between them. This CDR3 spans 11 amino acids. The CDR3 DNA sequence: TGCAGTGCCCAGTTTAGGACTGAAGCTTTCTTT. Encoded protein: CSAQFRTEAFF.

This rearrangement joins TRBV2 to TRBJ2-5; the D is unclear. This CDR3 is built from 12 residues. In germline, CDR1 is SNHLY, CDR2 FYNNEI. Trimming stripped 4 bases from V and 1 base from J, with 4 bases between. CDR3 region: CASSAIQETQYF. The CDR3 bases are TGTGCCAGCAGTGCTATCCAAGAGACCCAGTACTTC.

This clone appeared once. The chain has TRBV6-2 or TRBV6-3 and TRBJ2-7, with D possibly being TRBD2 (5 bases). Deletions cut 0 bases from V and 3 bases from J, with 9 bases between. CDR1 is MNHEY and CDR2 is SVGEGT in the germline V gene. This CDR3 is 14 amino acids long. The CDR3 is CASSYSRRFYEQYF. The CDR3 DNA is TGTGCCAGCAGTTACTCAAGGAGGTTCTACGAGCAGTACTTC.